Below, 24 T cell receptor beta chains from the same sample are listed, as sequenced in a study of metastatic and nonmetastatic thyroid tumors. None of the patients had undergone any treatment ahead of thyroid surgery. TCRdb re-processed the PCR reads through MiXCR. This table holds 27,000 or so clones, roughly 15% found once. Sequencing used blood. Every receptor here comes from a male donor with papillary thyroid cancer or a benign thyroid nodule (not recorded which). Some clones in this sample may be carry-over from other donors' samples.

This clone has ten or more counts. The rearrangement uses TRBV25-1 and TRBJ2-7; TRBD2 aligns across 7 bases. The germline CDR1 and CDR2 sequences are MGHDK and SYGVNS. The ends lost 11 bases at V and 2 bases at J; junction bases unmatched: 6. CDR3 length equals 12 residues. The CDR3 nucleotides read TGTGCCGCCACGGGGGGACCCTACGAGCAGTACTTC. It translates to CAATGGPYEQYF.

In this sample, this clone turned up many times. This chain joins TRBV5-4 and TRBJ2-1, with 8 bases fitting TRBD2. CDR3 length: 15 amino acids. Germline loops: CDR1 SGHNT, CDR2 YYREEE (reference sequence). Trimming took 3 bases from V and 7 from J; bases not matched to a gene: 9. CDR3 bases: TGTGCCAGCAGCTCCAGCGGGAGAGGGGATAATGAGCAGTTCTTC. This translates into CASSSSGRGDNEQFF. Based on the CDR3 plus reference TRBV5-4 and TRBJ2-1, the full variable domain is ETGVTQSPTHLIKTRGQQVTLRCSSQSGHNTVSWYQQALGQGPQFIFQYYREEENGRGNFPPRFSGLQFPNYSSELNVNALELDDSALYLCASSSSGRGDNEQFFGPGTRLTVL.

This clone was counted between two and nine times. The junction shows a germline mismatch at one end, possibly a read error. At the DNA level, this CDR3 is encoded by other sequences in the same sample as well. The V call is TRBV27, the J call TRBJ2-7; D gene ambiguous. The CDR3 has 14 amino acids. From germline, CDR1 is MNHEY and CDR2 SMNVEV (reference sequence). DNA for the CDR3: TGCGCCAGCAGTTTTGGTGGTCCCTCCTACGAGCAGTACTTC. Amino acid sequence: CASSFGGPSYEQYF.

About this clone itself: A read error may produce the germline difference seen at one junction end. The V and J genes are TRBV7-3 and TRBJ2-3, with 9 bases that match TRBD2. CDR3 size: 15 residues. Germline CDR1 and CDR2: SGHTA and FQGTGA. CDR3 nucleotide sequence: TGTGCCAGCATCGCCCCCGTAGCGGGGGTCAATACGCAGTGTTTT. This sequence encodes CASIAPVAGVNTQCF.

This clone showed up just a few times. The missing conserved phenylalanine or tryptophan at the end of this CDR3 makes a read error likely. The rearrangement joins TRBV28 to TRBJ1-1, with 10 bases identical to TRBD1. There are 16 residues in the CDR3. Losses at the gene ends were 5 bases for V and 7 bases for J; bases not matched to a gene: 13. Germline loops: CDR1 MDHEN, CDR2 SYDVKM. CDR3: CASSPPTGGLNDEAFS. CDR3 in DNA: TGTGCCAGCAGTCCGCCGACAGGGGGCCTAAACGATGAAGCTTTCTCT.

The chain combines TRBV20-1 with TRBJ1-4; D possibly corresponds to TRBD1 (6 bases). There are 15 residues in the CDR3. Between the trimmed V and J ends, which lost 0 bases and 6 bases, there was a span of 14 bases. CDR1 DFQATT and CDR2 SNEGSKA come from the germline V gene (reference sequence). The CDR3 spells CSARDYGQTHEKLFF. The CDR3 DNA follows: TGCAGTGCTAGAGACTATGGACAGACGCATGAAAAACTGTTTTTT.

V is TRBV19 and J is TRBJ1-1; D may be TRBD1 (5 bases). Between the trimmed V and J ends, which lost 7 bases and 4 bases, there was a span of 19 bases. Germline CDR1 is LNHDA and CDR2 is SQIVND (reference sequence). The CDR3 covers 15 residues. For the CDR3, the DNA is TGTGCCAGTATGTTGGGGTCCTTCGGGGGCACTGAAGCTTTCTTT. It codes for CASMLGSFGGTEAFF.

This clone was seen only once. At one end the junction does not follow the germline gene, possibly because of a read error. In the same sample, other DNA sequences code for this CDR3. The V and J genes are TRBV30 and TRBJ2-7; 9 bases agree with TRBD2. CDR3 length equals 12 residues. Germline CDR1 reads GTSNPN; CDR2 reads SVGIG (reference sequence). CDR3 sequence (DNA): TGTGGATGGGCTAGCGGGGCCTATGAGCAGTACTTC. Translation gives CGWASGAYEQYF.

In the case of this clone: Being one base from a much bigger clone, this may be a read error. This chain joins TRBV11-2 and TRBJ2-3; 12 nucleotides agree with TRBD2. CDR3 length equals 16 residues. Unmatched junction bases numbered 2, after V lost 3 bases and J lost 1 base. CDR1 and CDR2 from the germline V gene are SGHAT and FQNNGV. This chain's CDR3 is CASSFRLAGGTDTQYF. As DNA, the CDR3 is TGTGCCAGCAGCTTTAGACTAGCGGGAGGCACAGATACGCAGTATTTT. The whole variable domain, remainder taken from reference TRBV11-2 and TRBJ2-3, is EAGVAQSPRYKIIEKRQSVAFWCNPISGHATLYWYQQILGQGPKLLIQFQNNGVVDDSQLPKDRFSAERLKGVDSTLKIQPAKLEDSAVYLCASSFRLAGGTDTQYFGPGTRLTVL.

This clone was seen more than once but under ten times. A much larger clone lies a single base off, so this may be a read error. In the same sample, other DNA sequences code for this CDR3. The rearrangement uses TRBV10-2 and TRBJ2-5, with D hard to call. In germline, CDR1 is WSHSY, CDR2 SAAADI. V lost 4 bases and J lost 1, with 10 bases in between. The CDR3 loop spans 14 amino acids. This chain's CDR3 is CASSGTSGQETQYF. CDR3 sequence (DNA): TGCGCCAGCAGTGGTACTTCAGGCCAAGAGACCCAGTACTTC.

This clone has at least ten counts. V is TRBV28 and J is TRBJ2-3; D remains ambiguous. Germline V CDR1 and CDR2: MDHEN, SYDVKM. This CDR3 is built from 14 residues. Trimming left V 1 base short and J 2 bases short, with 7 bases between. CDR3 sequence: CASSLSPLTDTQYF. The CDR3 DNA is TGTGCCAGCAGTTTATCGCCGCTCACAGATACGCAGTATTTT.

This clone was seen at least ten times. The chain combines TRBV11-3 with TRBJ2-3; D gene uncertain. The CDR3 is 15 amino acids. Trimming removed 4 bases from V and 2 bases from J, with 13 bases in between. In germline, CDR1 is SGHNT, CDR2 YENEEA. The CDR3: CASSSLFRFTDTQYF. The CDR3 bases are TGTGCCAGCAGCTCCCTCTTTCGGTTCACAGATACGCAGTATTTT.

The V call is TRBV10-2, the J call TRBJ2-7; TRBD2 aligns across 9 bases. Germline V gives CDR1 WSHSY, CDR2 SAAADI. V shed 7 bases, J shed 6 bases, and the junction held 10 bases outside the gene matches. The CDR3 extends over 14 amino acids. CDR3 sequence (DNA): TGCGCCAGCACCCCCGGACTAGCGTCCGCCGAGCAGTACTTC. Translating it yields CASTPGLASAEQYF.

This clone was seen many times. The J gene is TRBJ1-2, the V gene TRBV11-2, with a possible D match to TRBD1 (6 bases). This CDR3 is built from 15 residues. Germline V gene data show CDR1 as SGHAT and CDR2 as FQNNGV. The V end lost 5 bases, the J end lost 7 bases, and 20 bases lay between the germline ends. The CDR3 sequence: CASSPIGGRFVGYTF. The CDR3 nucleotides read TGTGCCAGCAGCCCCATAGGGGGACGGTTCGTTGGCTACACCTTC.

The sample holds many counts of this clone. The genes are TRBV28 and TRBJ2-4; D possibly uses TRBD1 or TRBD2 (6 bases each). Between the trimmed V and J ends, which lost 2 bases and 3 bases, there was a span of 17 bases. Germline values: CDR1 MDHEN, CDR2 SYDVKM. The CDR3 sequence is 17 residues long. The DNA of the CDR3 is TGTGCCAGCAGTTTAAGTACGGGGGCGGAGAGCAAAAACATTCAGTACTTC. Protein: CASSLSTGAESKNIQYF.

V and J are TRBV11-2 and TRBJ2-3; D perhaps matches TRBD1 (6 bases). The CDR3 runs to 16 residues. Germline lookup yields CDR1 SGHAT and CDR2 FQNNGV. Trimming took off 4 bases at V and 8 bases at J, with 22 bases between the two ends. The CDR3 DNA follows: TGTGCCAGCAGCTCACGTGTGACAGGTAAATGGGGTACGCAGTATTTT. Translated, it gives CASSSRVTGKWGTQYF.

This clone was recorded at least ten times. V and J are TRBV18 and TRBJ2-7; D possibly uses TRBD1 or TRBD2 (5 bases each). Trimming left V 3 bases short and J 4 bases short, with 7 bases between. This CDR3 contains 12 residues. From germline, CDR1 is KGHSH and CDR2 LQKENI. Written as DNA, the CDR3 is TGTGCCAGCTCACCTGGGGGATACGAGCAGTACTTC. Protein sequence: CASSPGGYEQYF.

The sample holds many counts of this clone. The germline gene is not matched at one end of the junction; a read error may be the cause. The chain carries TRBV6-1 and TRBJ2-3, with TRBD2 matching 12 bases. The CDR3 has 15 residues. CDR1 and CDR2 from the germline V gene are MNHNS and SASEGT. CDR3 coding DNA: TGTACCAGCAGTACTAGCGGGGGGATATGGGATACGCAGTATTTT. Its translation is CTSSTSGGIWDTQYF.

Remarks on this clone: With a much larger clone just one base away, this may be a read error. The V and J genes are TRBV5-4 and TRBJ2-3; D is undetermined. This CDR3 has 13 residues. Trimming removed 0 bases from V and 8 bases from J, with 10 bases in between. Germline V gene lookup returns CDR1 SGHNT and CDR2 YYREEE (reference sequence). The chain's CDR3 is CASSLDLCGTQYF. CDR3 coding DNA: TGTGCCAGCAGCTTGGATCTGTGTGGTACGCAGTATTTT.

The chain uses TRBV20-1 and TRBJ2-7; 9 nucleotides line up with TRBD2. The germline gives CDR1 DFQATT, CDR2 SNEGSKA (reference sequence). The V and J ends lost 6 bases and 4 bases, in that order; junction bases with no gene match: 13. This CDR3 spans 15 amino acids. The CDR3 sequence is CSATGTEREVYEQYF. CDR3 coding DNA: TGCAGTGCCACAGGTACAGAGCGGGAGGTGTACGAGCAGTACTTC.

This clone appeared many times. The same CDR3 arises from other DNA sequences in this sample as well. J is TRBJ2-2 and V is TRBV27; D is undetermined. CDR3 length equals 12 residues. Trimming took 6 bases from V and 5 from J, leaving 7 bases between them. The germline CDR1 and CDR2 sequences are MNHEY and SMNVEV (reference sequence). The CDR3 sequence is CASSRLTGELFF. CDR3 nucleotides: TGTGCCAGCAGCCGCTTGACCGGGGAGCTGTTTTTT.

This clone has a count of ten or more. The V call is TRBV7-9, the J call TRBJ1-1; 7 nucleotides agree with TRBD1. Per the germline V gene, CDR1 is SEHNR and CDR2 is FQNEAQ (reference sequence). V shed 2 bases and J 1 base; nucleotides not matched to a gene: 1. CDR3 length equals 14 residues. The CDR3: CASSLRQGNTEAFF. The CDR3 DNA follows: TGTGCCAGCAGCTTACGACAGGGGAACACTGAAGCTTTCTTT.

This clone was recorded at least ten times. The chain uses TRBV13 and TRBJ2-4; D is perhaps TRBD1 or TRBD2 (6 bases each). The CDR3 is made up of 17 amino acids. Trimming removed 5 bases from V and 6 bases from J, with 23 bases in between. Germline CDR1 and CDR2: PRHDT and FYEKMQ (reference sequence). The CDR3 loop is CASSNRGGAGWGNIQYF. The CDR3 DNA is TGTGCCAGCAGCAACAGAGGGGGAGCGGGTTGGGGAAACATTCAGTACTTC.

Many counts were recorded for this clone. The chain combines TRBV4-1 with TRBJ1-2, with TRBD1 identical over 10 bases. There are 15 residues in the CDR3. The germline CDR1 and CDR2 sequences are MGHRA and YSYEKL. V lost 4 bases to trimming and J lost 8 bases; unmatched junction nucleotides: 10. This chain's CDR3 is CASSRKTGGSGGYTF. Here the CDR3 DNA reads TGCGCCAGCAGCCGGAAGACAGGGGGCAGTGGGGGCTACACCTTC.